These 31 T cell receptor beta chains came from one sample sequenced in a study of blood T cell repertoires in COVID-19. TCRdb's copy holds only in-frame clones and misses some; the assay was immunoSEQ multiplex PCR. This sample has around 300,000 clones, with 80% to 90% found just once. Sequences were obtained from peripheral blood. The receptors shown here come from a man aged 25-40 years with active or convalescent COVID-19.

On this clone itself: In the same sample, other DNA sequences code for this CDR3. The chain has TRBV6-4 and TRBJ2-1, with TRBD2 matching 8 bases. CDR1 and CDR2 (germline): MRHNA, SNTAGT. The CDR3 totals 16 residues. V was clipped by 0 bases and J by 3 bases; unmatched bases: 4. DNA of the CDR3: TGTGCCAGCAGTGACTCGGGTCTAGCGGGCTACAATGAGCAGTTCTTC. This sequence encodes CASSDSGLAGYNEQFF.

The J gene is TRBJ1-5, the V gene TRBV6-4; D unresolved. Germline loops: CDR1 MRHNA, CDR2 SNTAGT. The CDR3 is made up of 13 amino acids. V was trimmed by 3 bases and J by 5 bases, leaving 8 bases between them. The CDR3 DNA reads as TGTGCCAGCAGTGAGGCCCCTTATCAGCCCCAGCATTTT. It codes for CASSEAPYQPQHF.

CDR3 nucleotide sequence: TGTGCCAGCAGCTTAGGGGGGGAGGACACTGAAGCTTTCTTT. Translation gives CASSLGGEDTEAFF. V usage is TRBV11-3 and J usage is TRBJ1-1, with D possibly TRBD1 on 5 matching bases. This CDR3 region has 14 residues. CDR1 is SGHNT, CDR2 YENEEA, per germline. V gave up 1 base and J gave up 3 bases, with 9 bases separating them.

This rearrangement joins TRBV7-8 to TRBJ2-7; no clear D. CDR1 SGHVS and CDR2 FQNEAQ come from the germline V gene. The CDR3 runs to 13 residues. Trimming took off 3 bases at V and 4 bases at J, with 10 bases between the two ends. The CDR3 region has the DNA TGTGCCAGCAGCTTGGTTCTCGCGTACGAGCAGTACTTC. This sequence encodes CASSLVLAYEQYF.

The chain's CDR3 is CASSNYRDIGYEQYF. The DNA for the CDR3 is TGTGCCAGTAGCAATTATAGGGACATCGGCTACGAGCAGTACTTC. The gene calls are TRBV19 and TRBJ2-7; TRBD1 might be the D (6 bases). Trimming left V 6 bases short and J 3 bases short, with 18 bases between. CDR1 is LNHDA, CDR2 SQIVND, per germline (reference sequence). The length of the CDR3 is 15 residues.

The J gene is TRBJ2-1, the V gene TRBV6-5; D may be TRBD2 (5 bases). Germline values: CDR1 MNHEY, CDR2 SVGAGI. V was shortened by 0 bases and J by 2 bases, with 8 bases between the two germline ends. The CDR3 has 15 amino acids. CDR3 sequence (DNA): TGTGCCAGCAGTTACTCGGGGAGCCCCTACAATGAGCAGTTCTTC. Translated, it gives CASSYSGSPYNEQFF.

This chain connects TRBV6-5 to TRBJ2-2, with 11 bases lining up with TRBD1. Trimming cost V 7 bases and J 6 bases; bases outside gene matches: 7. The CDR3 totals 15 residues. Germline V lookup: CDR1 MNHEY, CDR2 SVGAGI. CDR3 residues: CASIRDRGYPGELFF. The CDR3 DNA sequence: TGTGCCAGCATAAGGGACAGGGGGTATCCCGGGGAGCTGTTTTTT.

The V gene is TRBV5-6, the J gene TRBJ1-1; D is uncertain. Germline V lookup: CDR1 SGHDT, CDR2 YYEEEE. The germline V and J ends were trimmed by 4 bases and 1 base, with 20 bases remaining between them. The CDR3 covers 17 residues. The DNA for the CDR3 is TGTGCCAGCAGCCTAAGGTGGAACGACAAAAGGAACACTGAAGCTTTCTTT. Its protein product is CASSLRWNDKRNTEAFF.

The V and J genes are TRBV10-3 and TRBJ1-3; D might be TRBD1 (6 bases). V was shortened by 8 bases and J by 1 base, with 24 bases between the two germline ends. From germline, CDR1 is ENHRY and CDR2 SYGVKD. This CDR3 spans 18 amino acids. The CDR3 region is CAIGWRSGEDRSGNTIYF. The CDR3 nucleotides read TGTGCCATCGGGTGGAGGTCAGGGGAAGATAGGTCTGGAAACACCATATATTTT.

The chain combines TRBV21-1 with TRBJ2-1; TRBD1, the table's D call, lacks a check against the DNA. TRBV21-1 is a documented pseudogene. The CDR3 has 14 residues. The CDR3 nucleotides read TGTGCCAGCAGCCCTCGGGACAGGTGGGGTGAGCAGTTCTTC. Translating gives CASSPRDRWGEQFF.

The chain carries TRBV11-1 and TRBJ1-2; the D is unclear. Germline lookup yields CDR1 SGHAT and CDR2 FQDESV (reference sequence). The CDR3 totals 12 residues. V lost 5 bases to trimming and J lost 8 bases, with 12 bases between them. The CDR3 loop reads CASSPTSGGYTF. Written as DNA, the CDR3 is TGTGCCAGCAGCCCCACCTCGGGGGGCTACACCTTC.

This chain joins TRBV19 and TRBJ2-2; 9 bases are a match to TRBD2. The CDR3 loop spans 17 amino acids. Germline V CDR1 and CDR2: LNHDA, SQIVND (reference sequence). V lost 11 bases, J lost 1 base, and 14 bases stayed unmatched. Here the CDR3 reads CASRSWGSGGNTGELFF. CDR3 sequence (DNA): TGTGCCTCCCGGTCCTGGGGTAGCGGGGGGAACACCGGGGAGCTGTTTTTT.

The rearrangement links TRBV7-3 to TRBJ2-1, with 13 positions matching TRBD2. After removal of 5 bases from V and 6 bases from J, the junction contained 7 bases not matched to a gene. The length of the CDR3 is 16 residues. CDR1 is SGHTA, CDR2 FQGTGA, per germline. The CDR3 sequence: CASSHTGTSGTNEQFF. CDR3 coding DNA: TGTGCCAGCAGCCACACCGGGACTAGCGGGACCAATGAGCAGTTCTTC.

The chain carries TRBV5-1 and TRBJ2-3, with D possibly matching TRBD1 (6 bases). Germline CDR1 is SGHRS and CDR2 is YFSETQ. This CDR3 spans 15 amino acids. Trimming stripped 0 bases from V and 3 bases from J, with 11 bases between. As DNA, the CDR3 is TGCGCCAGCAGCTTGGGCCAGGGGAGTACAGATACGCAGTATTTT. Protein sequence: CASSLGQGSTDTQYF.

The chain carries TRBV5-6 and TRBJ1-3, with D unclear. Trimming pared 0 bases from V and 0 bases from J, leaving 10 bases between. The length of the CDR3 is 16 residues. In germline, CDR1 is SGHDT, CDR2 YYEEEE. The CDR3 region has the DNA TGTGCCAGCAGCTTGGATTTGGGGAGCTCTGGAAACACCATATATTTT. Its protein is CASSLDLGSSGNTIYF. The variable domain in full, with the rest retrieved from reference TRBV5-6 and TRBJ1-3, is DAGVTQSPTHLIKTRGQQVTLRCSPKSGHDTVSWYQQALGQGPQFIFQYYEEEERQRGNFPDRFSGHQFPNYSSELNVNALLLGDSALYLCASSLDLGSSGNTIYFGEGSWLTVV.

The rearrangement joins TRBV28 to TRBJ2-1, with TRBD2 matching 8 bases. Trimming removed 7 bases from V and 6 bases from J; junction bases left unmatched: 5. The germline gives CDR1 MDHEN, CDR2 SYDVKM. This CDR3 has 13 residues. This CDR3 is CASTPGGFNEQFF. Written as DNA, the CDR3 is TGTGCCAGCACCCCGGGGGGGTTCAATGAGCAGTTCTTC.

This sequence joins TRBV28 and TRBJ2-7, with D possibly TRBD1 on 5 matching bases. The CDR3 sequence is 14 residues long. Deletions cut 8 bases from V and 3 bases from J, with 17 bases between. CDR1 is MDHEN and CDR2 is SYDVKM in the germline V gene. CDR3 nucleotide sequence: TGTGCCAGCTACTTAAGGGGAATTTTCTACGAGCAGTACTTC. Protein sequence: CASYLRGIFYEQYF.

The chain uses TRBV6-2 or TRBV6-3 and TRBJ2-3; 7 bases are shared with TRBD1. Germline CDR1 MNHEY, CDR2 SVGEGT. The CDR3 covers 15 residues. V shed 6 bases and J 1 base; nucleotides not matched to a gene: 7. In nucleotides, the CDR3 is TGTGCCAGCAGCACTCGAACAGGGGGCACAGATACGCAGTATTTT. Its protein is CASSTRTGGTDTQYF.

The chain is built from TRBV5-1 and TRBJ2-7; D is possibly TRBD1 (5 bases). CDR1 and CDR2 (germline): SGHRS, YFSETQ. The CDR3 sequence is 14 residues long. The V end lost 6 bases, the J end lost 2 bases, and 15 bases lay between the germline ends. CDR3 sequence: CASMRDSTAYEQYF. In DNA form, the CDR3 reads TGCGCCAGCATGAGAGACAGTACAGCCTACGAGCAGTACTTC.

This chain connects TRBV12-5 to TRBJ1-1, with D possibly being TRBD1 (5 bases). The CDR3 covers 16 residues. V dropped 2 bases and J dropped 5 bases, with 18 bases sitting between them. CDR1 and CDR2 (germline): LGHNT, FRNRAP. The CDR3 sequence is CASGLYLDRRTTEAFF. DNA for the CDR3: TGTGCTAGTGGTTTGTACCTCGACAGACGAACGACTGAAGCTTTCTTT.

The CDR3 DNA reads TGTGCCAGCAGTTTCGCAGAGAACACTGAAGCTTTCTTT. It translates to CASSFAENTEAFF. The chain has TRBV12-3 or TRBV12-4 and TRBJ1-1; D gene uncertain. With 3 bases removed from V and 1 base from J, the gap between germline ends came to 6 bases. There are 13 residues in the CDR3.

The chain couples TRBV6-5 to TRBJ1-2, with 8 bases matching TRBD1. Germline V lookup: CDR1 MNHEY, CDR2 SVGAGI. With V trimmed by 5 bases and J by 0 bases, 5 bases remained unmatched. The length of the CDR3 is 15 residues. The CDR3 DNA reads TGTGCCAGCAGTCGACAGGGGAAAGCTAACTATGGCTACACCTTC. It yields the protein CASSRQGKANYGYTF.

This clone was seen more than once but under ten times. The V gene is TRBV29-1, the J gene TRBJ2-2; the D gene could be TRBD1 or TRBD2 (6 bases each). V lost 7 bases, J lost 6 bases, and 15 bases lay in between. This CDR3 region has 13 residues. Germline values: CDR1 SQVTM, CDR2 ANQGSEA. CDR3 protein: CSAEGGFAGELFF. The DNA for the CDR3 is TGCAGCGCTGAGGGGGGTTTCGCCGGGGAGCTGTTTTTT.

This chain joins TRBV4-1 and TRBJ2-7; weak D call: TRBD2 (5 bases). V gave up 0 bases and J gave up 2 bases, with 14 bases separating them. The CDR3 extends over 16 amino acids. Germline V gene lookup returns CDR1 MGHRA and CDR2 YSYEKL. The CDR3 coding sequence is TGCGCCAGCAGCCAAGATCGGGCCCTAGCCGCCTACGAGCAGTACTTC. Its translation is CASSQDRALAAYEQYF.

This clone was found a few times. J is TRBJ1-2 and V is TRBV28, with 11 bases matching TRBD1. CDR1 is MDHEN, CDR2 SYDVKM, per germline. V was pared by 8 bases and J by 7 bases, with 6 bases of the junction left unmatched. The CDR3 has 13 residues. The CDR3, as DNA: TGTGCCAGCGGACAGGGGGCAAGCGGTGGCTACACCTTC. Translation gives CASGQGASGGYTF.

This chain links TRBV12-3 or TRBV12-4 with TRBJ1-1; tentatively, D is TRBD1 (5 bases). V was cut by 3 bases and J by 4 bases, with 9 bases left in between. The CDR3 sequence is 13 residues long. The CDR3 loop reads CASSFVQGTEAFF. As DNA, the CDR3 is TGTGCCAGCAGTTTTGTCCAGGGCACTGAAGCTTTCTTT.

Concerning this clone itself: At the DNA level, this CDR3 is encoded by other sequences in the same sample as well. The rearrangement links TRBV4-2 to TRBJ2-1; D not resolved. V shed 0 bases and J shed 4 bases, with 4 bases lying between them. The germline gives CDR1 LGHNA, CDR2 YNFKEQ. This CDR3 has 13 amino acids. The CDR3 coding sequence is TGTGCCAGCAGCCAAGACTTATACAATGAGCAGTTCTTC. It specifies CASSQDLYNEQFF.

The V and J genes are TRBV9 and TRBJ2-7, with D perhaps matching TRBD2 (5 bases). CDR3 length: 14 amino acids. The germline CDR1 and CDR2 sequences are SGDLS and YYNGEE. Trimming removed 0 bases from V and 0 bases from J, with 7 bases in between. DNA of the CDR3: TGTGCCAGCAGCGTAGGAGCGGACTCCTACGAGCAGTACTTC. This encodes CASSVGADSYEQYF.

The chain joins TRBV19 to TRBJ2-1; tentatively, D is TRBD2 (6 bases). The CDR3 has 16 amino acids. Germline V gives CDR1 LNHDA, CDR2 SQIVND (reference sequence). The ends were cut back, 5 bases at V and 9 bases at J, with 23 bases in the middle. CDR3 DNA sequence: TGTGCCAGTAGTTCCACCAGCGCAGGAGGGCCCGGTGAGCAGTTCTTC. Its protein product is CASSSTSAGGPGEQFF.

V is TRBV27 and J is TRBJ2-1; the D is unclear. Germline V lookup: CDR1 MNHEY, CDR2 SMNVEV (reference sequence). The V end lost 5 bases, the J end lost 7 bases, and 12 bases lay between the germline ends. CDR3 size: 13 residues. The CDR3 DNA sequence: TGTGCCAGCAGTCCGGGTCCTTTAAATGAGCAGTTCTTC. Translating gives CASSPGPLNEQFF.

As concerns this clone: The same CDR3 is also encoded by other DNA sequences in this sample. V and J are TRBV19 and TRBJ1-2; 8 nucleotides align to TRBD1. J gave up 8 bases and V 3 bases, and 5 bases lay outside the gene matches. This CDR3 has 13 residues. Germline CDR1 and CDR2: LNHDA and SQIVND (reference sequence). For the CDR3, the DNA is TGTGCCAGTAGTATCCCACAGGGGGGAGGCTACACCTTC. This codes for CASSIPQGGGYTF.